What follows describes a single T cell receptor (beta chain). Its antigen is not known. This entry is derived from a study of OX40 agonist ivuxolimab in advanced cancers. Findings of the study overall: By week 6 at 0.1 to 3.0 mg/kg, blood CD4+ and CD8+ T cells had expanded clonally. The work left the antigen specificity of expanded peripheral T cells undetermined.

Using immunoSEQ multiplex PCR, the repertoire was profiled, and TCRdb retains in-frame clones only, with some absent. The table records around 63,000 clones, 75% to 90% of them present only once. The source material was CD4+ or CD8+ T cells sorted from blood, sampled in a trial of the OX40 agonist ivuxolimab. This clonotype was sampled from an adult with an advanced solid tumor such as melanoma, head and neck, liver or kidney cancer.

The CDR3 nucleotides read TGCGCCAGCATAGGAACTAGATCCTACGAGCAGTACTTC. It yields the protein CASIGTRSYEQYF. This chain uses TRBV10-2 with TRBJ2-7, with a possible D match to TRBD2 (5 bases). V lost 7 bases, J lost 1 base, and 11 bases lay in between. This CDR3 comprises 13 residues. Germline CDR1 reads WSHSY; CDR2 reads SAAADI.